The 17 T cell receptor beta chains below were found in one sample sequenced in a study of CD8 T cells in Susac syndrome. With random hexamers, roughly 0.45 to 1 ug RNA was reverse transcribed. TCRdb used MiXCR to reprocess the immunoSEQ multiplex PCR reads, holding one entry per CDR3 protein. The data show 95,000 to 150,000 distinct CDR3 sequences, 85% to 95% seen once. Sequencing was performed on CD8+ T cells from PBMCs. These receptors originate from a human donor with multiple sclerosis.

This sequence joins TRBV24-1 and TRBJ2-1, with unresolved D. Trimming took off 0 bases at V and 8 bases at J, with 7 bases between the two ends. The CDR3 consists of 13 residues. Germline V gene lookup returns CDR1 KGHDR and CDR2 SFDVKD. The CDR3 is CATSDLLVYEQFF. CDR3 coding DNA: TGTGCCACCAGTGATTTGCTGGTGTATGAGCAGTTCTTC.

This chain joins TRBV19 and TRBJ2-3; D is tentatively TRBD1 or TRBD2 (6 bases each). Between the trimmed V and J ends, which lost 5 bases and 9 bases, there was a span of 15 bases. Germline V CDR1 and CDR2: LNHDA, SQIVND (reference sequence). This CDR3 contains 13 residues. The CDR3 DNA sequence: TGTGCCAGTAGTGGAGGGGTAAGGGGGACGCAGTATTTT. It yields the protein CASSGGVRGTQYF. Full variable domain (missing parts from reference TRBV19 and TRBJ2-3): DGGITQSPKYLFRKEGQNVTLSCEQNLNHDAMYWYRQDPGQGLRLIYYSQIVNDFQKGDIAEGYSVSREKKESFPLTVTSAQKNPTAFYLCASSGGVRGTQYFGPGTRLTVL.

The chain couples TRBV29-1 to TRBJ1-2; 9 nucleotides agree with TRBD1. CDR1 SQVTM and CDR2 ANQGSEA come from the germline V gene. Trimming at V came to 4 bases and at J to 3 bases, leaving 0 bases not matched to a gene. This CDR3 has 12 residues. The CDR3 region is CSVGDRDYGYTF. As DNA, the CDR3 is TGCAGCGTTGGGGACAGGGACTATGGCTACACCTTC.

The chain joins TRBV9 to TRBJ2-7, with 8 bases identical to TRBD1. This CDR3 region has 14 residues. Germline V gene sequence: CDR1 SGDLS, CDR2 YYNGEE. Unmatched junction bases numbered 8, after V lost 4 bases and J lost 5 bases. In DNA form, the CDR3 reads TGTGCCAGCAGCCCTGGGACAGGTCTCCACGAGCAGTACTTC. This encodes CASSPGTGLHEQYF.

The chain carries TRBV9 and TRBJ1-6; 9 nucleotides align to TRBD1. V lost 4 bases to trimming and J lost 7 bases; unmatched junction nucleotides: 3. In germline, CDR1 is SGDLS, CDR2 YYNGEE. This CDR3 is built from 14 residues. The CDR3 is CASSSGTGNSPLHF. CDR3 bases: TGTGCCAGCAGCTCCGGGACAGGGAATTCACCCCTCCACTTT. The full variable domain, in which reference TRBV9 and TRBJ1-6 provide the parts outside the CDR3, is DSGVTQTPKHLITATGQRVTLRCSPRSGDLSVYWYQQSLDQGLQFLIQYYNGEERAKGNILERFSAQQFPDLHSELNLSSLELGDSALYFCASSSGTGNSPLHFGNGTRLTVT.

V usage is TRBV4-1 and J usage is TRBJ1-2; D perhaps matches TRBD1 (5 bases). The CDR3 consists of 14 residues. The ends were cut back, 3 bases at V and 0 bases at J, with 8 bases in the middle. CDR1 MGHRA and CDR2 YSYEKL come from the germline V gene. The CDR3 region has the DNA TGCGCCAGCAGCCAGACGACAGCTAACTATGGCTACACCTTC. Translation: CASSQTTANYGYTF.

The V gene is TRBV5-4, the J gene TRBJ2-5; 7 bases align to TRBD2. Per germline, CDR1 SGHNT and CDR2 YYREEE (reference sequence). The CDR3 totals 15 residues. V shed 2 bases, J shed 7 bases, and the junction held 11 bases outside the gene matches. The CDR3 reads CASSFGREDPGTQYF. Written as DNA, the CDR3 is TGTGCCAGCAGCTTTGGGAGGGAGGACCCGGGGACCCAGTACTTC.

The rearrangement links TRBV3-1 to TRBJ2-1; D possibly corresponds to TRBD1 (5 bases). Germline lookup yields CDR1 LGHDT and CDR2 YNNKEL (reference sequence). V was clipped by 3 bases and J by 1 base, with 10 bases between them. This CDR3 contains 15 residues. CDR3 bases: TGTGCCAGCAGCCAGAGACAGAGGTCCTACAATGAGCAGTTCTTC. As protein: CASSQRQRSYNEQFF.

This clonotype was recorded once. The chain is built from TRBV14 and TRBJ2-7; no definite D call. CDR3 length equals 12 residues. CDR1 and CDR2 from the germline V gene are SGHDN and FVKESK. Trimming took off 4 bases at V and 5 bases at J, with 9 bases between the two ends. As DNA, the CDR3 is TGTGCCAGCAGCCGGAGACGGCACGAGCAGTACTTC. The encoded protein is CASSRRRHEQYF. Using reference TRBV14 and TRBJ2-7 for the parts outside the CDR3, the full variable domain is EAGVTQFPSHSVIEKGQTVTLRCDPISGHDNLYWYRRVMGKEIKFLLHFVKESKQDESGMPNNRFLAERTGGTYSTLKVQPAELEDSGVYFCASSRRRHEQYFGPGTRLTVT.

V and J are TRBV27 and TRBJ2-1; 7 positions agree with TRBD1. The CDR3 covers 14 residues. Germline CDR1 is MNHEY and CDR2 is SMNVEV (reference sequence). With V trimmed by 5 bases and J by 2 bases, 3 bases remained unmatched. In nucleotides, the CDR3 is TGTGCCAGCAGTGGACAGGCCCCCTACAATGAGCAGTTCTTC. Encoded protein: CASSGQAPYNEQFF.

The chain is built from TRBV7-9 and TRBJ2-3; 8 nucleotides align to TRBD2. Germline V gene lookup returns CDR1 SEHNR and CDR2 FQNEAQ (reference sequence). V shed 3 bases and J 0 bases; nucleotides not matched to a gene: 11. The CDR3 is 18 amino acids. This chain's CDR3 is CASSLFRTSRPSTDTQYF. In DNA form, the CDR3 reads TGTGCCAGCAGCTTGTTCCGGACTAGCCGCCCGAGCACAGATACGCAGTATTTT. Using reference TRBV7-9 and TRBJ2-3 for the parts outside the CDR3, the full variable domain is DTGVSQNPRHKITKRGQNVTFRCDPISEHNRLYWYRQTLGQGPEFLTYFQNEAQLEKSRLLSDRFSAERPKGSFSTLEIQRTEQGDSAMYLCASSLFRTSRPSTDTQYFGPGTRLTVL.

This chain uses TRBV28 with TRBJ2-1; 10 bases line up with TRBD2. The germline gives CDR1 MDHEN, CDR2 SYDVKM. Trimming at V came to 9 bases and at J to 4 bases, leaving 9 bases not matched to a gene. The CDR3 loop spans 15 amino acids. The CDR3 sequence: CASKIAGGVYNEQFF. Here the CDR3 DNA reads TGTGCCAGTAAGATAGCGGGGGGTGTGTACAATGAGCAGTTCTTC.

The V and J genes are TRBV7-9 and TRBJ2-5; 7 nucleotides match TRBD1. This CDR3 is 16 amino acids long. The V segment lost 5 bases and the J segment 5 bases; nucleotides outside the gene matches: 14. Germline CDR1 is SEHNR and CDR2 is FQNEAQ (reference sequence). CDR3 sequence: CASSDRDSEVGETQYF. The CDR3 region has the DNA TGTGCCAGCAGCGACCGGGACAGCGAGGTCGGGGAGACCCAGTACTTC.

In this sample, this clonotype turned up a few times. This chain joins TRBV6-5 and TRBJ2-1; possible D gene TRBD2, 5 bases. Trimming left V 9 bases short and J 0 bases short, with 6 bases between. Germline V gives CDR1 MNHEY, CDR2 SVGAGI. CDR3 length: 12 residues. The CDR3 spells CASRDSYNEQFF. As DNA, the CDR3 is TGTGCCAGTCGGGACTCCTACAATGAGCAGTTCTTC.

V gene TRBV6-6 combines with J gene TRBJ2-7; no reliable D call. The CDR3 extends over 14 amino acids. With 0 bases removed from V and 5 bases from J, the gap between germline ends came to 11 bases. Germline-derived CDR1 and CDR2 are MNHNY and SVGAGI (reference sequence). In nucleotides, the CDR3 is TGTGCCAGCAGTTACTCTCGGCCAGCCCACGAGCAGTACGTC. Its translation: CASSYSRPAHEQYV.

V and J are TRBV20-1 and TRBJ1-2; perhaps TRBD1 as D (6 bases). CDR1 and CDR2 from the germline V gene are DFQATT and SNEGSKA (reference sequence). The CDR3 contains 14 residues. V dropped 6 bases and J dropped 2 bases, with 16 bases sitting between them. DNA of the CDR3: TGCAGTGCAACCCAACAGGGAACGAACTATGGCTACACCTTC. Protein: CSATQQGTNYGYTF.

The chain employs TRBV24-1 and TRBJ1-2; no reliable D call. With 5 bases removed from V and 4 bases from J, the gap between germline ends came to 16 bases. The CDR3 is made up of 15 amino acids. Germline CDR1 and CDR2: KGHDR and SFDVKD. CDR3 nucleotide sequence: TGTGCCACCAGTGGTTTCGACGATGCCCGCTATGGCTACACCTTC. This sequence encodes CATSGFDDARYGYTF.